The 28 T cell receptor beta chains below come from one sample, sequenced in a study of T cell responses to AZD1222 COVID-19 vaccine (dated by TCRdb to about 2021). The protocol used for the library was the immunoSEQ multiplex PCR assay. TCRdb provides this immuneACCESS table in a form limited to in-frame rearrangements. Some clones are lacking; in checked studies, under half of them reflect an unresolved V gene, and why the rest are absent is not known. The sample records 150,000 to 200,000 clones, 85% to 95% of which are singletons. Over 0.95% of the sample is in the top ten clones. Per the publication, the time point label means: about 28 days (+/-7) after the second vaccine dose. The specimen comprised peripheral blood, sampled 28 days after the second AZD1222 dose. These receptors were taken from an adult who received the AZD1222 COVID-19 vaccine.

The chain is built from TRBV11-1 and TRBJ2-2, with unresolved D. V was shortened by 2 bases and J by 4 bases, with 2 bases between the two germline ends. Germline-derived CDR1 and CDR2 are SGHAT and FQDESV (reference sequence). The CDR3 contains 12 residues. The CDR3 sequence is CASSLSTGELFF. The CDR3 region has the DNA TGTGCCAGCAGCTTAAGCACCGGGGAGCTGTTTTTT.

This chain uses TRBV7-9 with TRBJ2-3; 8 positions match TRBD1. Losses at the gene ends were 5 bases for V and 6 bases for J; bases not matched to a gene: 7. CDR3 length: 14 residues. The germline V gene has CDR1 SEHNR and CDR2 FQNEAQ (reference sequence). CDR3 in amino acids: CASSASGGDDTQYF. CDR3 nucleotide sequence: TGTGCCAGCAGCGCATCAGGGGGCGACGATACGCAGTATTTT.

This CDR3 reads CASSLGGNSPLHF. The DNA of the CDR3 is TGCGCCAGCAGCTTGGGGGGGAATTCACCCCTCCACTTT. The J gene is TRBJ1-6, the V gene TRBV5-1, with a possible D match to TRBD1 (5 bases). The CDR3 is 13 residues long. Germline lookup yields CDR1 SGHRS and CDR2 YFSETQ. V was shortened by 0 bases and J by 7 bases, with 5 bases between the two germline ends.

V usage is TRBV4-1 and J usage is TRBJ1-4; the D gene is possibly TRBD1 (5 bases). Trimming left V 7 bases short and J 5 bases short, with 14 bases between. CDR1 MGHRA and CDR2 YSYEKL come from the germline V gene. The CDR3 loop spans 14 amino acids. CDR3 region: CASKAGRSNEKLFF. CDR3 DNA sequence: TGCGCCAGCAAGGCAGGGAGAAGCAATGAAAAACTGTTTTTT.

The chain combines TRBV20-1 with TRBJ1-1; D uncertain. The CDR3 sequence is 10 residues long. Germline loops: CDR1 DFQATT, CDR2 SNEGSKA (reference sequence). V shed 5 bases and J shed 7 bases, with 8 bases lying between them. The CDR3 loop reads CSAPIVEAFF. CDR3 in DNA: TGCAGTGCTCCTATCGTTGAAGCTTTCTTT.

This chain joins TRBV19 and TRBJ1-1; D is uncertain. V lost 2 bases to trimming and J lost 6 bases, with 10 bases between them. The CDR3 loop spans 13 amino acids. The germline V gene has CDR1 LNHDA and CDR2 SQIVND (reference sequence). Written as DNA, the CDR3 is TGTGCCAGTAGTATAAAGGGAGGCTCTGAAGCTTTCTTT. It specifies CASSIKGGSEAFF.

The J gene is TRBJ2-5, the V gene TRBV28; D might be TRBD2 (7 bases). The CDR3 has 16 amino acids. The V gene lost 5 bases and the J gene lost 7 bases, with 23 bases spanning the gap. The germline gives CDR1 MDHEN, CDR2 SYDVKM. The CDR3 spells CASSIGGLGPRVTQYF. For the CDR3, the DNA is TGTGCCAGCAGTATCGGGGGGCTTGGACCAAGAGTGACCCAGTACTTC.

The rearrangement joins TRBV11-3 to TRBJ1-1, with D perhaps matching TRBD1 (6 bases). CDR1 SGHNT and CDR2 YENEEA come from the germline V gene. The CDR3 contains 13 residues. V lost 5 bases to trimming and J lost 2 bases, with 9 bases between them. This CDR3 reads CASSRTVNTEAFF. CDR3 DNA: TGTGCCAGCAGCCGGACAGTTAACACTGAAGCTTTCTTT. Supplemented by reference TRBV11-3 and TRBJ1-1, the full variable domain reads EAGVVQSPRYKIIEKKQPVAFWCNPISGHNTLYWYLQNLGQGPELLIRYENEEAVDDSQLPKDRFSAERLKGVDSTLKIQPAELGDSAVYLCASSRTVNTEAFFGQGTRLTVV.

This rearrangement joins TRBV10-3 to TRBJ2-1; TRBD1 is a possible D gene (5 bases). Germline V lookup: CDR1 ENHRY, CDR2 SYGVKD. The CDR3 runs 17 residues. V was cut by 0 bases and J by 4 bases, with 16 bases left in between. The DNA for the CDR3 is TGTGCCATCAGTGAGTCGGGGCGCCCCCTCTTATACAATGAGCAGTTCTTC. As protein: CAISESGRPLLYNEQFF.

V gene TRBV2 combines with J gene TRBJ1-2, with D perhaps TRBD1 (5 bases). The V gene lost 5 bases and the J gene lost 0 bases, with 7 bases spanning the gap. The CDR3 totals 13 residues. CDR1 and CDR2 from the germline V gene are SNHLY and FYNNEI. CDR3 protein: CASSRDANYGYTF. CDR3 nucleotides: TGTGCCAGCAGTCGGGACGCTAACTATGGCTACACCTTC.

V and J are TRBV6-5 and TRBJ1-4; 10 bases are shared with TRBD1. CDR1 is MNHEY and CDR2 is SVGAGI in the germline V gene. The V gene end was trimmed by 8 bases and the J gene end by 10 bases; junction bases not matched to a gene: 7. This CDR3 comprises 13 residues. The CDR3 protein is CASGTGQGRKLFF. The CDR3 DNA reads as TGTGCCAGCGGCACGGGACAGGGGAGAAAACTGTTTTTT.

The rearrangement uses TRBV6-5 and TRBJ1-3, with D possibly TRBD1 on 5 matching bases. Trimming shortened V by 7 bases and J by 0 bases, and 10 bases separated the two germline ends. This CDR3 spans 14 amino acids. The germline V gene encodes CDR1 MNHEY and CDR2 SVGAGI. The CDR3, as DNA: TGTGCCAGCAAGGGACGGTTCTCTGGAAACACCATATATTTT. Residues: CASKGRFSGNTIYF.

This chain uses TRBV10-2 with TRBJ2-3, with 9 bases fitting TRBD2. This CDR3 contains 18 residues. The germline gives CDR1 WSHSY, CDR2 SAAADI. V lost 7 bases, J lost 0 bases, and 14 bases stayed unmatched. CDR3 region: CASTPPLAGPPSTDTQYF. In DNA, the CDR3 is TGCGCCAGCACTCCGCCACTAGCGGGCCCCCCCAGCACAGATACGCAGTATTTT.

CDR3 amino acids: CASSRGEANTEAFF. The CDR3 DNA is TGTGCCAGCAGTCGCGGGGAAGCGAACACTGAAGCTTTCTTT. The genes are TRBV6-5 and TRBJ1-1; D is undetermined. This CDR3 is 14 amino acids long. With 5 bases removed from V and 1 base from J, the gap between germline ends came to 11 bases. The germline V gene encodes CDR1 MNHEY and CDR2 SVGAGI.

The chain uses TRBV20-1 and TRBJ1-1; 10 positions agree with TRBD1. This CDR3 has 11 residues. Germline CDR1 is DFQATT and CDR2 is SNEGSKA (reference sequence). The CDR3 is CGTGVNTEAFF. In DNA, the CDR3 is TGCGGGACAGGGGTGAACACTGAAGCTTTCTTT.

This rearrangement joins TRBV30 to TRBJ1-6, with TRBD1 matching over 7 bases. CDR3 length: 17 residues. Trimming took 4 bases from V and 1 from J; bases not matched to a gene: 10. The germline V gene encodes CDR1 GTSNPN and CDR2 SVGIG (reference sequence). CDR3 DNA sequence: TGTGCCTGGACTGACAGGGAGTCGGGGTCCTATAATTCACCCCTCCACTTT. Protein product: CAWTDRESGSYNSPLHF.

The chain employs TRBV4-3 and TRBJ1-6; a possible D gene is TRBD1 (6 bases). CDR3 length: 15 amino acids. Germline V gives CDR1 LGHNA, CDR2 YSLEER. Trimming removed 4 bases from V and 8 bases from J, with 15 bases in between. In DNA, the CDR3 is TGCGCCAGCAGCCGGGGGCGGGGTGGGTATTCACCCCTCCACTTT. Protein: CASSRGRGGYSPLHF.

V is TRBV5-1 and J is TRBJ1-1; no reliable D call. Germline loops: CDR1 SGHRS, CDR2 YFSETQ. Trimming removed 0 bases from V and 4 bases from J, with 16 bases in between. The CDR3 spans 16 residues. CDR3 in DNA: TGCGCCAGCAGCTTGGATCCGGCAGGACCTGGCACTGAAGCTTTCTTT. Translated: CASSLDPAGPGTEAFF.

This clone was counted between two and nine times. The chain combines TRBV5-1 with TRBJ2-1; 9 nucleotides align to TRBD2. V was clipped by 1 base and J by 6 bases; unmatched bases: 5. The V gene's germline CDR1 is SGHRS and CDR2 YFSETQ. The CDR3 runs to 15 residues. The CDR3 here is CASSLSLAGPNEQFF. The CDR3 DNA is TGCGCCAGCAGCTTGAGTCTAGCGGGGCCCAATGAGCAGTTCTTC.

The V and J genes are TRBV4-3 and TRBJ2-1; 9 bases line up with TRBD1. The J segment lost 6 bases and the V segment lost 4 bases, leaving 13 bases of the junction unmatched. CDR3 length: 17 residues. The germline V gene has CDR1 LGHNA and CDR2 YSLEER. The CDR3 protein is CASSPSGRDRDGNEQFF. The CDR3 nucleotides are TGCGCCAGCAGCCCCTCAGGTCGGGACAGGGACGGCAATGAGCAGTTCTTC.

DNA of the CDR3: TGTGCCAGCAGGGGGACAGTCCCCTCGGCACCCCTCCACTTT. Protein: CASRGTVPSAPLHF. The V and J genes are TRBV2 and TRBJ1-6; 7 bases map to TRBD1. The CDR3 totals 14 residues. V dropped 6 bases and J dropped 11; count of bases not matched to a gene: 10. Germline V gene lookup returns CDR1 SNHLY and CDR2 FYNNEI.

This chain connects TRBV6-5 to TRBJ1-2; D is possibly TRBD1 (6 bases). Looked up from germline, CDR1 is MNHEY and CDR2 is SVGAGI. Deletions cut 4 bases from V and 1 base from J, with 13 bases between. This CDR3 region has 15 residues. The CDR3 is CASSSLGQLNYGYTF. CDR3 DNA: TGTGCCAGCAGTTCCCTCGGACAGCTTAACTATGGCTACACCTTC.

In this sample, this clone turned up once. The chain uses TRBV7-2 and TRBJ2-3; 12 nucleotides agree with TRBD2. Looked up from germline, CDR1 is SGHTA and CDR2 is FQGNSA. This CDR3 has 15 amino acids. V was pared by 7 bases and J by 7 bases, with 9 bases of the junction left unmatched. DNA for the CDR3: TGTGCCAGCACCGCTAGCGGGGGGGCCCATTATACGCAGTATTTT. It translates to CASTASGGAHYTQYF.

The chain has TRBV6-1 and TRBJ2-3; D not resolved. CDR1 is MNHNS, CDR2 SASEGT, per germline. V was clipped by 1 base and J by 2 bases, with 10 bases between them. The length of the CDR3 is 15 residues. In nucleotides, the CDR3 is TGTGCCAGCAGTGAAGGGGGTGGTGTCACAGATACGCAGTATTTT. This gives the protein CASSEGGGVTDTQYF.

The CDR3 loop is CASSKRTGKDTQYF. The CDR3 bases are TGTGCCAGCAGCAAACGGACAGGGAAAGATACGCAGTATTTT. This chain links TRBV7-2 with TRBJ2-3, with TRBD1 matching 8 bases. Looked up from germline, CDR1 is SGHTA and CDR2 is FQGNSA. This CDR3 has 14 residues. V lost 5 bases and J lost 5; bases outside the gene matches: 6.

This chain connects TRBV2 to TRBJ1-2, with D perhaps TRBD1 (6 bases). CDR1 and CDR2 (germline): SNHLY, FYNNEI. The CDR3 has 13 residues. V was cut by 5 bases and J by 3 bases, with 10 bases left in between. CDR3 DNA sequence: TGTGCCAGCAGTATGGGACACTACTATGGCTACACCTTC. It is translated as CASSMGHYYGYTF.

The chain uses TRBV7-9 and TRBJ1-2, with D possibly TRBD1 on 5 matching bases. The V end lost 1 base, the J end lost 4 bases, and 13 bases lay between the germline ends. Germline CDR1 is SEHNR and CDR2 is FQNEAQ (reference sequence). There are 15 residues in the CDR3. The CDR3, as DNA: TGTGCCAGCAGCTTAGGGGACCCCCGCACCTATGGCTACACCTTC. This encodes CASSLGDPRTYGYTF.

The CDR3 loop is CASSVGRSGANVLTF. As DNA, the CDR3 is TGTGCCAGCAGTGTGGGCCGCTCTGGGGCCAACGTCCTGACTTTC. The rearrangement links TRBV6-2 or TRBV6-3 to TRBJ2-6, with unresolved D. CDR3 length: 15 residues. Looked up from germline, CDR1 is MNHEY and CDR2 is SVGEGT. V lost 5 bases to trimming and J lost 0 bases, with 8 bases between them.